This is a list of T cell receptor beta chains from one sample in a study of Ad26.COV2.S vaccination and SARS-CoV-2 variants. The repertoire was sequenced with immunoSEQ multiplex PCR; TCRdb's copy has only in-frame clones and lacks some. The profile shows around 250,000 clones, approximately 88% of them singletons. The sample consisted of peripheral blood, taken in a trial of Ad26.COV2.S vaccine versus placebo. These receptors were obtained from a person between 18 and 59 years old who received the Ad26.COV2.S COVID-19 vaccine or a placebo. CDR3s include the opening cysteine and the closing phenylalanine or tryptophan. A D gene is named only where the DNA matches it firmly. Clone sizes are given selectively: once, few, many, or a class where the clone is expanded.

j_call	clone_size	cdr3_length	d_call	v_call	cdr3_aa	cdr3_nt
TRBJ2-5	NA	13	NA	TRBV19	CASNKGLQETQYF	TGTGCCAGTAACAAGGGACTGCAAGAGACCCAGTACTTC
TRBJ1-4	few	14	NA	TRBV5-1	CASTKDRQNEKLFF	TGCGCCAGCACGAAAGACCGACAAAATGAAAAACTGTTTTTT
TRBJ1-2	NA	16	NA	TRBV3-1/TRBV3-2	CASSRRGGVSNYGYTF	TGTGCCAGCAGCCGCCGAGGAGGAGTCTCTAACTATGGCTACACCTTC
TRBJ2-7	NA	15	NA	TRBV12-2	CASRVGRQGTYEQYF	TGTGCAAGTCGAGTTGGGAGACAGGGGACCTACGAGCAGTACTTC
TRBJ1-4	once	15	NA	TRBV9	CASSSRQATNEKLFF	TGTGCCAGCAGCTCACGACAAGCAACTAATGAAAAACTGTTTTTT
TRBJ2-5	NA	13	NA	TRBV27	CASSQGEGWTQYF	TGTGCCAGCAGTCAAGGGGAAGGATGGACCCAGTACTTC
TRBJ1-3	once	17	NA	TRBV27	CASSLKIGQGSGNTIYF	TGTGCCAGCAGTTTAAAGATCGGGCAGGGAAGTGGAAACACCATATATTTT
TRBJ1-2	NA	14	TRBD1	TRBV19	CASRLGQGNYGYTF	TGTGCCAGTAGACTGGGACAGGGGAACTATGGCTACACCTTC
TRBJ2-2	NA	18	NA	TRBV18	CASSPPNRYLANTGELFF	TGTGCCAGCTCACCACCGAACAGGTACCTAGCGAACACCGGGGAGCTGTTTTTT
TRBJ1-5	few	15	TRBD1	TRBV2	CASSEEGARYQPQHF	TGTGCCAGCAGTGAGGAGGGGGCGCGGTATCAGCCCCAGCATTTT
TRBJ2-3	NA	13	NA	TRBV5-4	CASSLIVTDTQYF	TGTGCCAGCAGCTTGATTGTCACAGATACGCAGTATTTT
TRBJ1-6	once	15	TRBD1	TRBV6-5	CASRSGTGRNSPLHF	TGTGCCAGCAGGTCCGGGACAGGGCGAAATTCACCCCTCCACTTT
TRBJ1-1	NA	16	NA	TRBV5-4	CASSLGREGRGTEAFF	TGTGCCAGCAGCTTAGGTCGAGAGGGCCGGGGCACTGAAGCTTTCTTT
TRBJ1-2	few	13	NA	TRBV12-3/TRBV12-4	CASSLGEASGYTF	TGTGCCAGCAGTTTGGGGGAAGCGAGTGGCTACACCTTC
TRBJ2-2	few	12	NA	TRBV24-1	CATSARTGELFF	TGTGCCACCAGTGCCCGGACCGGGGAGCTGTTTTTT
TRBJ2-5	NA	13	TRBD1	TRBV5-8	CASSFGQGETQYF	TGTGCCAGCAGCTTCGGACAGGGAGAGACCCAGTACTTC
TRBJ1-4	NA	14	NA	TRBV6-1	CASSELTVIEKLFF	TGTGCCAGCAGTGAATTAACAGTAATTGAAAAACTGTTTTTT
TRBJ1-5	NA	12	NA	TRBV19	CASSRLDQPQHF	TGTGCCAGTAGTCGACTTGATCAGCCCCAGCATTTT
TRBJ2-1	NA	14	NA	TRBV7-6	CASSLLRTDNEQFF	TGTGCCAGCAGCTTACTTCGGACGGACAATGAGCAGTTCTTC
TRBJ2-7	NA	13	NA	TRBV6-5	CASSGTVSYEQYF	TGTGCCAGCTCTGGGACCGTCTCCTACGAGCAGTACTTC
TRBJ1-2	NA	12	NA	TRBV15	CATSRDLGGYTF	TGTGCCACCAGCAGAGATTTGGGAGGCTACACCTTC
TRBJ2-3	once	13	NA	TRBV18	CASSWALGDTQYF	TGTGCCAGCTCATGGGCGCTCGGGGATACGCAGTATTTT
TRBJ2-3	NA	14	NA	TRBV5-4	CASSEGPFTDTQYF	TGTGCCAGCAGCGAGGGACCGTTCACAGATACGCAGTATTTT
TRBJ2-5	NA	15	NA	TRBV4-2	CASSSSEGGAETQYF	TGTGCCAGCAGCTCCTCCGAGGGGGGCGCGGAGACCCAGTACTTC
TRBJ2-1	NA	17	TRBD2	TRBV6-2/TRBV6-3	CASSSPGSSGTLNEQFF	TGTGCCAGCAGTTCACCCGGTTCTAGCGGGACCCTCAATGAGCAGTTCTTC
TRBJ2-7	NA	15	TRBD1	TRBV5-4	CASSLWDSASYEQYF	TGTGCCAGCAGCCTGTGGGACAGCGCCTCCTACGAGCAGTACTTC
TRBJ2-6	NA	23	NA	TRBV19	CASSRHGRVRGLAPGSGANVLTF	TGTGCCAGTAGTCGACACGGCCGCGTCAGGGGACTGGCACCGGGGTCTGGGGCCAACGTCCTGACTTTC
TRBJ2-2	NA	15	NA	TRBV11-1	CASTSPFGDTGELFF	TGTGCCAGCACCTCGCCGTTCGGGGACACCGGGGAGCTGTTTTTT
TRBJ2-3	NA	13	NA	TRBV4-2	CASSQAGPDTQYF	TGTGCCAGCAGCCAGGCAGGGCCAGATACGCAGTATTTT
TRBJ2-3	once	14	NA	TRBV10-3	CAIRGGTSTDTQYF	TGTGCCATCAGAGGCGGAACTAGCACAGATACGCAGTATTTT
TRBJ1-5	NA	17	TRBD1	TRBV19	CASSPGLGTGDNQPQHF	TGTGCCAGTAGCCCAGGATTGGGGACAGGGGACAATCAGCCCCAGCATTTT